Below, 11 T cell receptor beta chains from the same sample are listed, as sequenced in a study of blood T cells in healthy people across ages. Primers used in a second PCR of about 6 to 12 cycles were a sample-barcoded 5' primer and a J-beta primer mix. TCRdb called the 5' RACE reads again in MiXCR, with one record for every CDR3 protein. The table has about 900,000 distinct CDR3 sequences, approximately 65% seen once. Sequencing was performed on blood. The receptors shown here come from a man aged 25-45 years in good health.

The chain links TRBV7-7 to TRBJ2-5; 11 nucleotides agree with TRBD2. The length of the CDR3 is 15 residues. Germline CDR1 is SSHAT and CDR2 is FNYEAQ (reference sequence). V trimming: 5 bases; J trimming: 5 bases; junction bases outside the gene matches: 7. DNA of the CDR3: TGTGCCAGCAGCCATAGCGGGGGGGCCGCCGAGACCCAGTACTTC. This gives the protein CASSHSGGAAETQYF. The whole variable domain, filled in from reference TRBV7-7 and TRBJ2-5, reads GAGVSQSPRYKVTKRGQDVTLRCDPISSHATLYWYQQALGQGPEFLTYFNYEAQPDKSGLPSDRFSAERPEGSISTLTIQRTEQRDSAMYRCASSHSGGAAETQYFGPGTRLLVL.

This clonotype has more than one count but fewer than ten. This chain links TRBV27 with TRBJ2-1, with 8 bases matching TRBD2. The germline CDR1 and CDR2 sequences are MNHEY and SMNVEV (reference sequence). Trimming cost V 3 bases and J 1 base; bases outside gene matches: 8. The CDR3 extends over 17 amino acids. The CDR3 region has the DNA TGTGCCAGCAGTTTCCCTAGCGGGCAACTATCCTACAATGAGCAGTTCTTC. Amino acids: CASSFPSGQLSYNEQFF.

The table lists this clonotype with many counts. The chain uses TRBV6-2 or TRBV6-3 and TRBJ2-7, with a tentative D call TRBD1 (6 bases). Germline-derived CDR1 and CDR2 are MNHEY and SVGEGT. V was pared by 5 bases and J by 2 bases, with 10 bases between. The CDR3 consists of 13 residues. CDR3 loop: CASSDRDTYEQYF. For the CDR3, the DNA is TGTGCCAGCAGTGACCGGGACACCTACGAGCAGTACTTC.

J is TRBJ2-7 and V is TRBV5-4, with D perhaps matching TRBD1 (6 bases). The V end lost 5 bases, the J end lost 3 bases, and 12 bases lay between the germline ends. Germline CDR1 and CDR2: SGHNT and YYREEE (reference sequence). The CDR3 sequence is 13 residues long. The CDR3 region has the DNA TGTGCCAGCAGGGCCGGGACAAACTACGAGCAGTACTTC. Its translation: CASRAGTNYEQYF.

The J gene is TRBJ1-5, the V gene TRBV30; no definite D call. The germline gives CDR1 GTSNPN, CDR2 SVGIG (reference sequence). The CDR3 consists of 13 residues. The V gene lost 1 base and the J gene lost 6 bases, with 10 bases spanning the gap. The CDR3 loop is CAWSGESAQPQHF. Written as DNA, the CDR3 is TGTGCCTGGAGTGGAGAATCTGCTCAGCCCCAGCATTTT.

The chain combines TRBV6-2 or TRBV6-3 with TRBJ2-1, with a weak D call TRBD1 (7 bases). From germline, CDR1 is MNHEY and CDR2 SVGEGT. The CDR3 sequence is 14 residues long. The V end lost 2 bases, the J end lost 10 bases, and 15 bases lay between the germline ends. Here the CDR3 reads CASSYEGGRGEQFF. The CDR3 DNA reads TGTGCCAGCAGTTACGAGGGGGGCAGGGGGGAGCAGTTCTTC.

The chain employs TRBV30 and TRBJ2-5, with TRBD2 matching over 11 bases. The germline CDR1 and CDR2 sequences are GTSNPN and SVGIG (reference sequence). The CDR3 totals 14 residues. V lost 3 bases and J lost 4; bases outside the gene matches: 4. The CDR3 sequence: CAWSGLAGGETQYF. In DNA, the CDR3 is TGTGCCTGGAGCGGTCTAGCGGGGGGAGAGACCCAGTACTTC.

This chain connects TRBV4-1 to TRBJ2-3; D gene ambiguous. Between the trimmed V and J ends, which lost 4 bases and 4 bases, there was a span of 12 bases. The length of the CDR3 is 14 residues. The germline V gene encodes CDR1 MGHRA and CDR2 YSYEKL. The CDR3 DNA reads TGCGCCAGCAGCCTAAACCCCAGCTCAGATACGCAGTATTTT. This sequence encodes CASSLNPSSDTQYF.

A single count supports this clonotype. V and J are TRBV29-1 and TRBJ2-5; D might be TRBD1 (5 bases). The CDR3 length is 13 residues. The V gene lost 7 bases and the J gene lost 1 base, with 13 bases spanning the gap. CDR1 is SQVTM and CDR2 is ANQGSEA in the germline V gene. The CDR3 loop is CSGGSGFQETQYF. In DNA form, the CDR3 reads TGCAGCGGGGGCTCCGGATTCCAAGAGACCCAGTACTTC.

This clonotype was seen more than once but under ten times. The V call is TRBV28, the J call TRBJ1-2; D perhaps matches TRBD1 (6 bases). CDR1 is MDHEN and CDR2 is SYDVKM in the germline V gene. The germline V and J ends were trimmed by 7 bases and 1 base, with 10 bases remaining between them. This CDR3 comprises 13 residues. The CDR3 bases are TGTGCCAGCAAAGAGGACAGTAACTATGGCTACACCTTC. Protein: CASKEDSNYGYTF.

The V call is TRBV20-1, the J call TRBJ2-7; the D gene is possibly TRBD1 (5 bases). Germline assignment: CDR1 DFQATT and CDR2 SNEGSKA (reference sequence). The CDR3 totals 14 residues. V was trimmed by 0 bases and J by 2 bases, leaving 11 bases between them. The DNA for the CDR3 is TGCAGTGCTAGAGACAGGGAAGCCGCCTACGAGCAGTACTTC. Protein: CSARDREAAYEQYF.